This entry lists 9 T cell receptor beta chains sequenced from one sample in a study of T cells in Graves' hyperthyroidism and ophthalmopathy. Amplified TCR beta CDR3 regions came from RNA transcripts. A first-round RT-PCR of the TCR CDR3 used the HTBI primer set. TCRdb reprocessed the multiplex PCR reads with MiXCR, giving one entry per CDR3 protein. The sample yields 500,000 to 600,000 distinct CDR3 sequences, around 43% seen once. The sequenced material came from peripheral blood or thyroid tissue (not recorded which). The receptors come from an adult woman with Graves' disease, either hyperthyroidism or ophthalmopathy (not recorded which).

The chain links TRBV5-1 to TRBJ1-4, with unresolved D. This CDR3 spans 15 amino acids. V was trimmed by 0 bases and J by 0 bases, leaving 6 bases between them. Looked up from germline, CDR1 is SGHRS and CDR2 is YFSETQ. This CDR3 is CASSLDSATNEKLFF. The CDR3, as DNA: TGCGCCAGCAGCTTGGACAGTGCAACTAATGAAAAACTGTTTTTT.

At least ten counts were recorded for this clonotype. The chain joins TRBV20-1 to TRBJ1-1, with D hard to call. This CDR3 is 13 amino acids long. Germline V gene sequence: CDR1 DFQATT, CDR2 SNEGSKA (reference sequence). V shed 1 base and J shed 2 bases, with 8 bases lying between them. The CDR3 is CSARVGVNTEAFF. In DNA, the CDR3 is TGCAGTGCTAGAGTCGGGGTAAACACTGAAGCTTTCTTT.

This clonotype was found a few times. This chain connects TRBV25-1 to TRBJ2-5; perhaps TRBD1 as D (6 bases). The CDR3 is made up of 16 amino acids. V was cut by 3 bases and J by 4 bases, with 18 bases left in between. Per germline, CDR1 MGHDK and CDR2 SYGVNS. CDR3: CASSDPLQGFGETQYF. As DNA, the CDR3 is TGTGCCAGCAGTGATCCTCTACAGGGTTTTGGAGAGACCCAGTACTTC.

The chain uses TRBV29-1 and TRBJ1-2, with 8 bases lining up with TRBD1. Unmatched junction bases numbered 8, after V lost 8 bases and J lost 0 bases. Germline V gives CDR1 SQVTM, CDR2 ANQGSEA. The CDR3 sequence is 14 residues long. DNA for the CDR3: TGCAGCAGTGGTCGGACAGGGCCTAACTATGGCTACACCTTC. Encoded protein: CSSGRTGPNYGYTF.

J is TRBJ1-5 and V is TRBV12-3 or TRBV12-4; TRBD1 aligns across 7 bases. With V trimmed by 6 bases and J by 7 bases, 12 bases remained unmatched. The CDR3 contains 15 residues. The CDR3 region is CASSRQGTRFQPQHF. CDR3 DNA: TGTGCCAGCAGCAGACAGGGCACAAGGTTCCAGCCCCAGCATTTT.

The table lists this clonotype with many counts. Written as DNA, the CDR3 is TGTGCCAGCAGTCCCTACCCGCCCGACAGGGGCTATGGCTACACCTTC. This gives the protein CASSPYPPDRGYGYTF. This chain links TRBV12-3 or TRBV12-4 with TRBJ1-2, with 8 bases aligning to TRBD1. CDR3 size: 16 residues. V shed 5 bases and J 4 bases; nucleotides not matched to a gene: 12.

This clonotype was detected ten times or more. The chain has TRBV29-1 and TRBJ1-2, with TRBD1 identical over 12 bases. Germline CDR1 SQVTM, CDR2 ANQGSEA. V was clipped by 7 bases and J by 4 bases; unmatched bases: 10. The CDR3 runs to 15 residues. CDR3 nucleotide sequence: TGCAGCGCGACACCCGGGACAGGGGGCCCCTATGGCTACACCTTC. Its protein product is CSATPGTGGPYGYTF.

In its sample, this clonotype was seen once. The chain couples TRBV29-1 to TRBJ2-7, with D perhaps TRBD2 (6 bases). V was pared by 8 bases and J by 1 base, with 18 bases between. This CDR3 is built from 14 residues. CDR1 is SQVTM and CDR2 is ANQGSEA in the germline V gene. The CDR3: CSIVGGPSSYEQYF. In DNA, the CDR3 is TGCAGCATCGTCGGGGGACCCTCTTCCTACGAGCAGTACTTC.

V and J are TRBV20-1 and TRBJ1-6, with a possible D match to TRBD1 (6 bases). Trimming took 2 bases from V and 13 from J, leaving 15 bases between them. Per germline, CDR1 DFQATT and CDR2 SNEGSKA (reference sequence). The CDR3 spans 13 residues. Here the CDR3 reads CSARRGADQPLHF. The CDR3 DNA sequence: TGCAGTGCTAGAAGGGGGGCCGATCAGCCCCTCCACTTT.